This paragraph reports one T cell receptor beta chain. The antigen is unknown. The sample belongs to a study of shared clonotypes between healthy human individuals. Study-level results: The sharing of about 5% of naive CD4 clonotypes was seen across several donors. Estimated richness values were generally larger in naive subsets than in memory subsets.

V lost 5 bases to trimming and J lost 2 bases, with 18 bases between them. The CDR3 spans 17 residues. Germline assignment: CDR1 SGHTA and CDR2 FQGTGA. The table came from immunoSEQ multiplex PCR; TCRdb's copy has only in-frame clones and leaves some out. Of about 2.5 million clones in the sample, around 90% were seen once. The chain couples TRBV7-3 to TRBJ2-2; D may be TRBD1 (5 bases). The source of this sequence is a young man in good health. Some clones in this sample may be carry-over from other donors' samples. The material sequenced was naive CD4+ T cells from PBMCs. The subset denotes: CD45RA+ positively selected. DNA for the CDR3: TGTGCCAGCAGCCTCGCCCCTTCAGGGTCAAACACCGGGGAGCTGTTTTTT. It translates to CASSLAPSGSNTGELFF. Full variable domain (outside the CDR3, taken from reference TRBV7-3 and TRBJ2-2): GAGVSQTPSNKVTEKGKYVELRCDPISGHTALYWYRQSLGQGPEFLIYFQGTGAADDSGLPNDRFFAVRPEGSVSTLKIQRTERGDSAVYLCASSLAPSGSNTGELFFGEGSRLTVL.